Listed here is a single T cell receptor beta chain. Its specificity is unknown. Germline V gene sequence: CDR1 MDHEN, CDR2 SYDVKM. CDR3 size: 11 residues. V lost 4 bases, J lost 9 bases, and 7 bases lay in between. Profiling relied on immunoSEQ multiplex PCR, and the TCRdb table lists in-frame clones only, not all of them. Altogether about 83,000 clones are present, roughly 82% being singletons, with the ten largest covering about 8.7%. This record comes from a study of T cell responses to AZD1222 COVID-19 vaccine. Overall study findings and caveats: Recipients of two AZD1222 doses showed rising Spike-specific TCR breadth and depth. Repertoire sampling happened only post peak T cell response. White British people made up most donors, females outnumbered males, and clonal diversity was possibly underestimated.

Here the sequenced sample was peripheral blood, taken on day 0 of AZD1222 vaccination. The receptor's source is an adult in good health. The chain couples TRBV28 to TRBJ1-5, with D hard to call. CDR3 in amino acids: CASSSPRPQHF. CDR3 nucleotide sequence: TGTGCCAGCAGTTCCCCCCGGCCCCAGCATTTT.